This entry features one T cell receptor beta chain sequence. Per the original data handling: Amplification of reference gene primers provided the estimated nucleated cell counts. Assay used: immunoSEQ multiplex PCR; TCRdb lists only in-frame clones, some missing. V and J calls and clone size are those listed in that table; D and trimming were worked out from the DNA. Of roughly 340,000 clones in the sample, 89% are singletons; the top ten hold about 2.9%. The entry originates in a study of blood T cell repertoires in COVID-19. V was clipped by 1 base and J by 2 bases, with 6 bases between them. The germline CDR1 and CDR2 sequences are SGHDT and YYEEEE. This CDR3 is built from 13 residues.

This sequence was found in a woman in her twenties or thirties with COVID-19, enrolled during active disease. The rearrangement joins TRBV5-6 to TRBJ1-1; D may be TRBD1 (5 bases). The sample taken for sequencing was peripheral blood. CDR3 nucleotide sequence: TGTGCCAGCAGCTTGAGGGGAAACACTGAAGCTTTCTTT. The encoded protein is CASSLRGNTEAFF.